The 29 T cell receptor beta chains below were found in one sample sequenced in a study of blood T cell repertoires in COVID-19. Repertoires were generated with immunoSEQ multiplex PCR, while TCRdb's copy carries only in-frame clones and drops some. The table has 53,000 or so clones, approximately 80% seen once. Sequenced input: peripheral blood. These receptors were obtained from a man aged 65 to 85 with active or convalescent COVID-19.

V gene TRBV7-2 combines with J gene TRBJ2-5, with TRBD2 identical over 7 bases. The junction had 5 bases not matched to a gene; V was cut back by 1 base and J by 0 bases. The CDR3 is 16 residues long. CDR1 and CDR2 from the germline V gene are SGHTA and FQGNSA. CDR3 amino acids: CASSLEASGYQETQYF. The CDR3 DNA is TGTGCCAGCAGCTTAGAGGCTAGCGGCTACCAAGAGACCCAGTACTTC.

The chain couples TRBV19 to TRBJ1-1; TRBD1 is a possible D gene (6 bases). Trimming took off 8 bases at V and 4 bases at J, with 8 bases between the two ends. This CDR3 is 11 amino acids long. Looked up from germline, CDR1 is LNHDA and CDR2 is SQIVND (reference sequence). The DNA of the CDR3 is TGTGCCAGTCAGGGGACCACTGAAGCTTTCTTT. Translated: CASQGTTEAFF.

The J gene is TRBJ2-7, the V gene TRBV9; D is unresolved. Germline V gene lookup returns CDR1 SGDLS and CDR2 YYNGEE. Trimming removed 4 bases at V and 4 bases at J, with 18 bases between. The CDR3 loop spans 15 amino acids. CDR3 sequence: CASSPTRFLSYEQYF. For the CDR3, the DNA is TGTGCCAGCAGCCCAACTCGATTCCTCTCGTACGAGCAGTACTTC.

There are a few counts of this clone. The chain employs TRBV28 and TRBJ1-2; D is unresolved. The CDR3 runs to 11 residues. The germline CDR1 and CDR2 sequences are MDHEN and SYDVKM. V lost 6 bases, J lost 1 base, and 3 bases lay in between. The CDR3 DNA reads TGTGCCAGCAGCAGTAACTATGGCTACACCTTC. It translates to CASSSNYGYTF.

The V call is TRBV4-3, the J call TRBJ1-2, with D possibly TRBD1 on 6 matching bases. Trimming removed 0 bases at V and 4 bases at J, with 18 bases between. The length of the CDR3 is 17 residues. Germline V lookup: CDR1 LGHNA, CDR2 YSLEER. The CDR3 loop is CASSQDLISGRGYGYTF. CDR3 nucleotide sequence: TGCGCCAGCAGCCAAGATCTCATTTCGGGCAGGGGCTATGGCTACACCTTC.

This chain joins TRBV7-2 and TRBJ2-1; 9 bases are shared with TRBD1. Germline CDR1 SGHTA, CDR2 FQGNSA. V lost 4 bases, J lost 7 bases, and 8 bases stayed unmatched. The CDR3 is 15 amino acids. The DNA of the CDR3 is TGTGCCAGCAGCTCGGAGACAGGGGGAAGGAATGAGCAGTTCTTC. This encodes CASSSETGGRNEQFF.

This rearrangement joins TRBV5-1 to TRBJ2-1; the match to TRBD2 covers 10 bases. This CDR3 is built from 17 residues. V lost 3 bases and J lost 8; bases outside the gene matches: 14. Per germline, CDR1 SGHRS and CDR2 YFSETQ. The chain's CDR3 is CASSSLAGAGVVDEQFF. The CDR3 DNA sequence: TGCGCCAGCAGCTCGCTAGCGGGAGCAGGGGTTGTGGATGAGCAGTTCTTC.

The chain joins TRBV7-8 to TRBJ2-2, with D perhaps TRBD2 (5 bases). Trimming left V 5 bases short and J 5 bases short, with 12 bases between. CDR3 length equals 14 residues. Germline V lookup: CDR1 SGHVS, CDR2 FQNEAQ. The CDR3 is CASSRGSETGELFF. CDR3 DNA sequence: TGTGCCAGCAGCCGAGGGAGCGAGACCGGGGAGCTGTTTTTT.

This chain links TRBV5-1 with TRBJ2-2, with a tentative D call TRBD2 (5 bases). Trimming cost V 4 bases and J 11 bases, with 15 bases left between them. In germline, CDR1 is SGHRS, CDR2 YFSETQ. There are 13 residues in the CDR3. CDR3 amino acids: CASSPNFREELFF. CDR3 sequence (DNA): TGCGCCAGCAGCCCCAATTTTCGGGAAGAGCTGTTTTTT.

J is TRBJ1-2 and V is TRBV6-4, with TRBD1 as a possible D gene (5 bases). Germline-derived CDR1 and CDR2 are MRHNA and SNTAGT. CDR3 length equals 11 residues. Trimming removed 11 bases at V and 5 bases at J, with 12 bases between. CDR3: CAPRAGYGYTF. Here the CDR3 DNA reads TGTGCCCCCAGGGCCGGTTATGGCTACACCTTC.

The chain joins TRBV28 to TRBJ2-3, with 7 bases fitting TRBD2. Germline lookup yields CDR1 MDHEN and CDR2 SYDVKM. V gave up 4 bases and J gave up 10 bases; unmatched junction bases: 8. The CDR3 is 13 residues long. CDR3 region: CASSSPSSGPQYF. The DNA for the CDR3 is TGTGCCAGCAGTTCCCCCTCTAGCGGCCCGCAGTATTTT.

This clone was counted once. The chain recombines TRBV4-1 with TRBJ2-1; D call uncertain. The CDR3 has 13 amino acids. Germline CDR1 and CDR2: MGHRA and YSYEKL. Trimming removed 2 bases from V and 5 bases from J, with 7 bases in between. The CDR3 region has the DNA TGCGCCAGCAGCCAACACCCAGACAATGAGCAGTTCTTC. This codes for CASSQHPDNEQFF.

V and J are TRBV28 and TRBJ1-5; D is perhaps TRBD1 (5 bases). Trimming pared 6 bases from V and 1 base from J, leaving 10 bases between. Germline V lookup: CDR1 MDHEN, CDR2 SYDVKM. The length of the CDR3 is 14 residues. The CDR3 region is CASRLGGSNQPQHF. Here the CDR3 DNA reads TGTGCCAGCAGGCTGGGGGGAAGCAATCAGCCCCAGCATTTT. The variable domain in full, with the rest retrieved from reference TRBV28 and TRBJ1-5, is DVKVTQSSRYLVKRTGEKVFLECVQDMDHENMFWYRQDPGLGLRLIYFSYDVKMKEKGDIPEGYSVSREKKERFSLILESASTNQTSMYLCASRLGGSNQPQHFGDGTRLSIL.

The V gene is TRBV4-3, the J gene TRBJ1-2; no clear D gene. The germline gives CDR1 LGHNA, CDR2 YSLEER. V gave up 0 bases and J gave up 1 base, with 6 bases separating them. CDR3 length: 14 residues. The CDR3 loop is CASSQDGINYGYTF. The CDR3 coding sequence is TGCGCCAGCAGCCAAGACGGGATTAACTATGGCTACACCTTC.

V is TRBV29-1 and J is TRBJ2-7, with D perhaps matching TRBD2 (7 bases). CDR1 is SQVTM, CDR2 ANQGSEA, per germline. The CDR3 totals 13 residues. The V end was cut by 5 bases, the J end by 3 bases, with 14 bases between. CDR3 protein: CSVSGGGFYEQYF. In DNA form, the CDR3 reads TGCAGCGTTTCGGGGGGCGGGTTCTACGAGCAGTACTTC.

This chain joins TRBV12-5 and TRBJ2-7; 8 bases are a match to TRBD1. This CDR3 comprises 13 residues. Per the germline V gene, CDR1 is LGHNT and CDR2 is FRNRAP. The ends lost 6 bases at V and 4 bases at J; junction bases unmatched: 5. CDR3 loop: CASGSDREYEQYF. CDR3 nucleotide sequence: TGTGCTAGTGGCTCGGACAGGGAATACGAGCAGTACTTC.

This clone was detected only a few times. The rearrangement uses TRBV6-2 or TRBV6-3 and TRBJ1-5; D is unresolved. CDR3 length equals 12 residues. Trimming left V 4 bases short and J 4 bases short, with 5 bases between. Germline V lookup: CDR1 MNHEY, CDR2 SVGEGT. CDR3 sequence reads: CASSSRNQPQHF. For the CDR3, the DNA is TGTGCCAGCAGTTCCAGGAATCAGCCCCAGCATTTT.

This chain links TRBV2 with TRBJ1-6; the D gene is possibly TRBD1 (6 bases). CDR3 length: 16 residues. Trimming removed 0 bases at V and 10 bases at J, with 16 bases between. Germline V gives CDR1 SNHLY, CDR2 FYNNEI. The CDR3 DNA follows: TGTGCCAGCAGTGAAGCGTTGGCAGGGGTAAGATCACCCCTCCACTTT. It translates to CASSEALAGVRSPLHF.

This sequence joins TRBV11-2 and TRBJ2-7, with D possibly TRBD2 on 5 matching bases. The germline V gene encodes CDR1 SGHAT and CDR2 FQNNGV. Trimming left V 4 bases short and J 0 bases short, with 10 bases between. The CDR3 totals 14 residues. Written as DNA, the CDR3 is TGTGCCAGCAGCTGGGAGACTTCCTCCTACGAGCAGTACTTC. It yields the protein CASSWETSSYEQYF.

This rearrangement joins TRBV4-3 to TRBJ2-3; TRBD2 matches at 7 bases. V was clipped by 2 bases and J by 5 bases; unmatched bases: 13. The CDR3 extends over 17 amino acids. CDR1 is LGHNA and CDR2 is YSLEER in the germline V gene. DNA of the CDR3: TGCGCCAGCAGCCAAAAAAGGGCTAGCGGCCCGCAAGATACGCAGTATTTT. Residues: CASSQKRASGPQDTQYF.

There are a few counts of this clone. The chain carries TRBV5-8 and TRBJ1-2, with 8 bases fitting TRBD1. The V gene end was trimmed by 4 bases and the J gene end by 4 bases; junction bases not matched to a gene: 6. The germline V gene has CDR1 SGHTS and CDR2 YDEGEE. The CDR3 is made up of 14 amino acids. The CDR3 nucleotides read TGTGCCAGCAGCCCGAGACAGGGGAGCTATGGCTACACCTTC. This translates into CASSPRQGSYGYTF.

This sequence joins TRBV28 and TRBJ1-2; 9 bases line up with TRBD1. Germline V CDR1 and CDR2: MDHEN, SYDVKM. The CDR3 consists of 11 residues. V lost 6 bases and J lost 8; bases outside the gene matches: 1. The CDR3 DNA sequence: TGTGCCAGCAGCGGACAGGGGGGCTACACCTTC. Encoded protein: CASSGQGGYTF.

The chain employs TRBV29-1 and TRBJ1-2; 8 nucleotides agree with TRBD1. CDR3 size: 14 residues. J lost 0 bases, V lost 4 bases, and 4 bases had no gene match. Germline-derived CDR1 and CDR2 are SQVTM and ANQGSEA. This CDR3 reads CSVVPGQANYGYTF. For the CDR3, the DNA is TGCAGCGTTGTACCGGGACAGGCTAACTATGGCTACACCTTC. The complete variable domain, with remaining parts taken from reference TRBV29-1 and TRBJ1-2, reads SAVISQKPSRDICQRGTSLTIQCQVDSQVTMMFWYRQQPGQSLTLIATANQGSEATYESGFVIDKFPISRPNLTFSTLTVSNMSPEDSSIYLCSVVPGQANYGYTFGSGTRLTVV.

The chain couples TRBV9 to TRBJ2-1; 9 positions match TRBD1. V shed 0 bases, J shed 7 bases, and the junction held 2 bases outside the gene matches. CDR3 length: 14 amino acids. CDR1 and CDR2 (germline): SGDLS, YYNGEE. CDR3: CASSVGTGANEQFF. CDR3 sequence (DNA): TGTGCCAGCAGCGTAGGGACAGGGGCAAATGAGCAGTTCTTC.

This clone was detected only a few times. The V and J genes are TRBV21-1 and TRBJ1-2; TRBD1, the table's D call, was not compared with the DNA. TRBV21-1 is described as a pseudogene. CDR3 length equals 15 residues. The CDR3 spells CASSRHRGSSYGYTF. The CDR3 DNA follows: TGTGCCAGCAGCAGACACAGGGGTTCCTCTTATGGCTACACCTTC.

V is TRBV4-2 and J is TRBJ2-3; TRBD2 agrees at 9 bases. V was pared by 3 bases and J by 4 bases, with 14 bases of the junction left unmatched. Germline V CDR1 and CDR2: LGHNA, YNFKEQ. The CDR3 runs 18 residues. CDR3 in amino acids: CASSQAQGLAGRPDTQYF. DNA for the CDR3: TGTGCCAGCAGCCAGGCCCAGGGGCTAGCGGGAAGGCCAGATACGCAGTATTTT.

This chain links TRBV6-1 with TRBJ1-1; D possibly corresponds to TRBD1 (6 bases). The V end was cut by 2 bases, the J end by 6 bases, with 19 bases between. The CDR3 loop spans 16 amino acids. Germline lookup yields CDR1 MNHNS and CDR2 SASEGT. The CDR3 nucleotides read TGTGCCAGCAGTGAAAGAGAGACCTACAGGGTAGCTGAAGCTTTCTTT. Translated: CASSERETYRVAEAFF.

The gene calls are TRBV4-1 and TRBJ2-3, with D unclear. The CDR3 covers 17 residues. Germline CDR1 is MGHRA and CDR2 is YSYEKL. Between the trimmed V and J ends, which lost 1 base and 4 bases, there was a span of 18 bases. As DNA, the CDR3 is TGCGCCAGCAGCCAAGTCAAGGTCGGAGTGCTCTCAGATACGCAGTATTTT. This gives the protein CASSQVKVGVLSDTQYF.

The CDR3, as DNA: TGCGCCAGCAGCTTGGTTGACAGGAGTAGTTCTTACGAGCAGTACTTC. It yields the protein CASSLVDRSSSYEQYF. This rearrangement joins TRBV5-1 to TRBJ2-7; D is perhaps TRBD1 (6 bases). The germline gives CDR1 SGHRS, CDR2 YFSETQ. The V and J ends lost 0 bases and 4 bases respectively, with 17 bases between them. The CDR3 has 16 residues.